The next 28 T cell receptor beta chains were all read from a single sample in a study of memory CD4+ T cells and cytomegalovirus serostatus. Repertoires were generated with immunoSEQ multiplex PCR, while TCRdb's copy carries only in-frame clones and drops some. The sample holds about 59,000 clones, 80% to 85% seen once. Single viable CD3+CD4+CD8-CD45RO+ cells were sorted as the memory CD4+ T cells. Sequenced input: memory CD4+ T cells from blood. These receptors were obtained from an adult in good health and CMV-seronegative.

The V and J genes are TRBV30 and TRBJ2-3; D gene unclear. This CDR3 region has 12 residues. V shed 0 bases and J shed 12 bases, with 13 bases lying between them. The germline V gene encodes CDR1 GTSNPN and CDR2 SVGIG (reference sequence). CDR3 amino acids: CAWSVGLVGQYF. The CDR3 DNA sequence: TGTGCCTGGAGTGTTGGCCTAGTGGGCCAGTATTTT. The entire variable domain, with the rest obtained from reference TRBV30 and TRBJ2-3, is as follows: SQTIHQWPATLVQPVGSPLSLECTVEGTSNPNLYWYRQAAGRGLQLLFYSVGIGQISSEVPQNLSASRPQDRQFILSSKKLLLSDSGFYLCAWSVGLVGQYFGPGTRLTVL.

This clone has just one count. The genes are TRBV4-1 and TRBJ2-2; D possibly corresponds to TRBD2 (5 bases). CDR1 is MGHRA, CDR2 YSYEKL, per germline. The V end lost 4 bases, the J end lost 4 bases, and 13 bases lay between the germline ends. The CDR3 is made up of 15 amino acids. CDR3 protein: CASSLGVASTGELFF. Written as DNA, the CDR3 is TGCGCCAGCAGCCTTGGGGTAGCGAGCACCGGGGAGCTGTTTTTT.

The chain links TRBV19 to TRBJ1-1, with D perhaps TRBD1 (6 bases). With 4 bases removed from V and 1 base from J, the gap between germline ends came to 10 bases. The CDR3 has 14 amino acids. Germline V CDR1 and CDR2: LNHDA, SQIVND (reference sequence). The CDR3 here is CASSTGQKNTEAFF. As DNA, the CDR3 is TGTGCCAGTAGTACTGGACAGAAGAACACTGAAGCTTTCTTT. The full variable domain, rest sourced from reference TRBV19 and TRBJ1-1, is DGGITQSPKYLFRKEGQNVTLSCEQNLNHDAMYWYRQDPGQGLRLIYYSQIVNDFQKGDIAEGYSVSREKKESFPLTVTSAQKNPTAFYLCASSTGQKNTEAFFGQGTRLTVV.

The CDR3 DNA reads as TGTGCCAGCAGCACCTTAGGACAGGGCTATGAAAAACTGTTTTTT. Translation: CASSTLGQGYEKLFF. V and J are TRBV7-9 and TRBJ1-4; TRBD1 agrees at 8 bases. CDR3 length: 15 amino acids. Germline lookup yields CDR1 SEHNR and CDR2 FQNEAQ (reference sequence). Losses at the gene ends were 5 bases for V and 6 bases for J; bases not matched to a gene: 8.

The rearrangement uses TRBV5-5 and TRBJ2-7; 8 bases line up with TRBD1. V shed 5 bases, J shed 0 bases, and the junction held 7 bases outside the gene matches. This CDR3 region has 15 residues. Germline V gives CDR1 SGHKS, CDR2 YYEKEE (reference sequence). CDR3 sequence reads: CASRFRDRSSYEQYF. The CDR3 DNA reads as TGTGCCAGCAGGTTCCGGGACAGGAGCTCCTACGAGCAGTACTTC.

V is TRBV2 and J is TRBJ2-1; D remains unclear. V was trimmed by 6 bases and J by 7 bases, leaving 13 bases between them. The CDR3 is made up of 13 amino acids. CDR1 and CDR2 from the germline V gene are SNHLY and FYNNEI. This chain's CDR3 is CASRRNPRNEQFF. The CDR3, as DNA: TGTGCCAGCAGGCGTAACCCTAGGAATGAGCAGTTCTTC.

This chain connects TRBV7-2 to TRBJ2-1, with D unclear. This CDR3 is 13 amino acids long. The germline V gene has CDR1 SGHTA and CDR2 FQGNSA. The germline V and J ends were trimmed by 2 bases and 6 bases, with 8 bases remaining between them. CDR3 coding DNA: TGTGCCAGCAGCTTATACAGATCCAATGAGCAGTTCTTC. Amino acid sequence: CASSLYRSNEQFF. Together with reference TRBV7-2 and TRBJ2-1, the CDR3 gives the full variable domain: GAGVSQSPSNKVTEKGKDVELRCDPISGHTALYWYRQSLGQGLEFLIYFQGNSAPDKSGLPSDRFSAERTGGSVSTLTIQRTQQEDSAVYLCASSLYRSNEQFFGPGTRLTVL.

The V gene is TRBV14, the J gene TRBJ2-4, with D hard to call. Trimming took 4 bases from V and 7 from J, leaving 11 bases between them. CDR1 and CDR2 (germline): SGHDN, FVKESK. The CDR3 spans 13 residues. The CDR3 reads CASSPMLRNIQYF. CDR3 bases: TGTGCCAGCAGCCCGATGCTGCGGAACATTCAGTACTTC. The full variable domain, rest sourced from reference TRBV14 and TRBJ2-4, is EAGVTQFPSHSVIEKGQTVTLRCDPISGHDNLYWYRRVMGKEIKFLLHFVKESKQDESGMPNNRFLAERTGGTYSTLKVQPAELEDSGVYFCASSPMLRNIQYFGAGTRLSVL.

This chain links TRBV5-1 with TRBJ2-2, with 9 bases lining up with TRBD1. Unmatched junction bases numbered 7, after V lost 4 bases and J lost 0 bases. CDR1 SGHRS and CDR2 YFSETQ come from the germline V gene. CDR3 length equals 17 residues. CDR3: CASSRGQGTTNTGELFF. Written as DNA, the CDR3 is TGCGCCAGCAGCCGAGGACAGGGGACCACGAACACCGGGGAGCTGTTTTTT.

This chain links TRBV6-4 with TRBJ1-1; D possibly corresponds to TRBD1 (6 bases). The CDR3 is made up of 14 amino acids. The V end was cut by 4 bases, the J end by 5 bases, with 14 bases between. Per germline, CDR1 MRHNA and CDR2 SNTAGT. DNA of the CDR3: TGTGCCAGCAGTGTCCAACCGACAGGTACTGAAGCTTTCTTT. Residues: CASSVQPTGTEAFF.

The CDR3 bases are TGTGCTAGTGGACCGAACCGAGGTGTCGAGACCCAGTACTTC. It translates to CASGPNRGVETQYF. The chain recombines TRBV12-5 with TRBJ2-5; D not certain. Germline values: CDR1 LGHNT, CDR2 FRNRAP. The V end was cut by 6 bases, the J end by 5 bases, with 16 bases between. This CDR3 has 14 residues.

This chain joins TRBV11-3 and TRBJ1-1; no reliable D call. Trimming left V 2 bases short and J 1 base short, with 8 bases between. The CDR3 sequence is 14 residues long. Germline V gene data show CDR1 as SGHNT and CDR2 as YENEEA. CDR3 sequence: CASSLSRTNTEAFF. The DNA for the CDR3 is TGTGCCAGCAGCTTATCCAGGACGAACACTGAAGCTTTCTTT.

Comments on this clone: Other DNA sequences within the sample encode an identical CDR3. CDR3 bases: TGTGCCAGCGGTGCGGGACACACAGATACGCAGTATTTT. This gives the protein CASGAGHTDTQYF. The chain couples TRBV6-4 to TRBJ2-3; the D gene could be TRBD1 or TRBD2 (6 bases each). CDR1 is MRHNA and CDR2 is SNTAGT in the germline V gene. The CDR3 runs 13 residues. V was shortened by 8 bases and J by 2 bases, with 11 bases between the two germline ends.

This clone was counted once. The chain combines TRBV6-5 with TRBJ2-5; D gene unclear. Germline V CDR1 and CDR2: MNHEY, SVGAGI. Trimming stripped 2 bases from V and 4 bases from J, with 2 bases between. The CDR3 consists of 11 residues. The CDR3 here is CASSYLETQYF. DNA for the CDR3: TGTGCCAGCAGTTACCTAGAGACCCAGTACTTC.

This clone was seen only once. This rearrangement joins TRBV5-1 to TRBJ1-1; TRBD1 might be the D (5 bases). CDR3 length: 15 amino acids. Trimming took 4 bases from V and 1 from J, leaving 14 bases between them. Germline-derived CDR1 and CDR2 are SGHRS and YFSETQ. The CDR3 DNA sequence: TGCGCCAGCAGCCCCTCGGCAGGGAGGAACACTGAAGCTTTCTTT. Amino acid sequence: CASSPSAGRNTEAFF.

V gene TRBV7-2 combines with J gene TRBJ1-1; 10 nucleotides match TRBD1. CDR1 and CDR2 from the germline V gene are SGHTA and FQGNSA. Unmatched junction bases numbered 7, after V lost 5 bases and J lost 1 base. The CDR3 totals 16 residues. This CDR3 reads CASSPGTGAENTEAFF. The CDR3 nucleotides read TGTGCCAGCAGCCCGGGGACAGGGGCCGAGAACACTGAAGCTTTCTTT.

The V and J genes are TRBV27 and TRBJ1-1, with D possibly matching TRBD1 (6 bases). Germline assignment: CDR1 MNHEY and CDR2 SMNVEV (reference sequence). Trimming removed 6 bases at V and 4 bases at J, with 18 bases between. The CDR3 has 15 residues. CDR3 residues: CASRYVGRGSTEAFF. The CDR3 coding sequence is TGTGCCAGCAGATATGTAGGGAGGGGGAGCACTGAAGCTTTCTTT.

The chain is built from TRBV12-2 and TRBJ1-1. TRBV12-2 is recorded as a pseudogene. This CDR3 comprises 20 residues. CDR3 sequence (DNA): TGTGCAAGTCGCTTAGCCCACACCAGTCGGAGGGATCCCAAGAACACTGAAGCTTTCTTT. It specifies CASRLAHTSRRDPKNTEAFF.

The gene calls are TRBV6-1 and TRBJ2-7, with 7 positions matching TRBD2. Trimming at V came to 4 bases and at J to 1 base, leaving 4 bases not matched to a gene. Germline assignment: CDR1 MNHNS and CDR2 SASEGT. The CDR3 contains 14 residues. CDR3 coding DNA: TGTGCCAGCAGTGCTAGCGGTGGGTCCTACGAGCAGTACTTC. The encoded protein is CASSASGGSYEQYF.

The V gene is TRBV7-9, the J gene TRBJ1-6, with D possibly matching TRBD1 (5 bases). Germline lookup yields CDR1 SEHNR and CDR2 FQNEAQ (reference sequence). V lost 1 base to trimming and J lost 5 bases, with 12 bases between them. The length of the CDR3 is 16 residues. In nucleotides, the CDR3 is TGTGCCAGCAGCTTAGTTCGGGGACTCAATAATTCACCCCTCCACTTT. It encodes CASSLVRGLNNSPLHF. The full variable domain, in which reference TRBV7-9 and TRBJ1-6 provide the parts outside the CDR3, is DTGVSQNPRHKITKRGQNVTFRCDPISEHNRLYWYRQTLGQGPEFLTYFQNEAQLEKSRLLSDRFSAERPKGSFSTLEIQRTEQGDSAMYLCASSLVRGLNNSPLHFGNGTRLTVT.

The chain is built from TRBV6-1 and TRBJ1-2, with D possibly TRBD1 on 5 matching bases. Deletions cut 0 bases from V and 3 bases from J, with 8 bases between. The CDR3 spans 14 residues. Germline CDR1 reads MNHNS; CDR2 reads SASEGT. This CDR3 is CASSEAGGDYGYTF. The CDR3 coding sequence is TGTGCCAGCAGTGAAGCGGGGGGGGACTATGGCTACACCTTC.

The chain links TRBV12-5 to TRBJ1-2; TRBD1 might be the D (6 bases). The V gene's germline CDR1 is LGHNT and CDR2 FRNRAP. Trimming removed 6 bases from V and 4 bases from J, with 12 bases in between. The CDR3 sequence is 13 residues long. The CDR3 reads CASGLGQIYGYTF. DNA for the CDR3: TGTGCTAGTGGACTTGGACAGATCTATGGCTACACCTTC. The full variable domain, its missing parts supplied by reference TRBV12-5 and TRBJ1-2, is DARVTQTPRHKVTEMGQEVTMRCQPILGHNTVFWYRQTMMQGLELLAYFRNRAPLDDSGMPKDRFSAEMPDATLATLKIQPSEPRDSAVYFCASGLGQIYGYTFGSGTRLTVV.

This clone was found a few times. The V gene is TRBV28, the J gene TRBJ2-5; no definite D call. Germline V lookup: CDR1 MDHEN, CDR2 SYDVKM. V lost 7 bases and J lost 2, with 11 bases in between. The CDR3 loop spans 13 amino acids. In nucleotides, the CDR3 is TGTGCCAGCAAAGGGTCGATTCAAGAGACCCAGTACTTC. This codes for CASKGSIQETQYF.

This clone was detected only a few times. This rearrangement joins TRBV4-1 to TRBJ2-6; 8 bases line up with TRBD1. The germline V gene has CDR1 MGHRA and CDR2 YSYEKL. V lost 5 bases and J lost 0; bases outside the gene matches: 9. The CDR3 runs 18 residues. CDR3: CASSSRTGWGSGANVLTF. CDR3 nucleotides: TGCGCCAGCAGCTCCCGGACAGGGTGGGGCTCTGGGGCCAACGTCCTGACTTTC.

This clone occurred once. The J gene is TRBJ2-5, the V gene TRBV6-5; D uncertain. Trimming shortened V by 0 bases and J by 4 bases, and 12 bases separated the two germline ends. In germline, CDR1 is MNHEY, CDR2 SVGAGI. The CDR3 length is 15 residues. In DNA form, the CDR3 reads TGTGCCAGCAGTTACTCGGGTGTGGGCCGAGAGACCCAGTACTTC. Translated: CASSYSGVGRETQYF.

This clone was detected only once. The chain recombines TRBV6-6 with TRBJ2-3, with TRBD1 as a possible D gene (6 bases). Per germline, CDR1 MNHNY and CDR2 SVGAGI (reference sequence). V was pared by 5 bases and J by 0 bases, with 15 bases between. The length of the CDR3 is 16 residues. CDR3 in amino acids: CASSPSRQVSTDTQYF. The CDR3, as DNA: TGTGCCAGCAGTCCTTCGAGACAGGTTAGCACAGATACGCAGTATTTT.

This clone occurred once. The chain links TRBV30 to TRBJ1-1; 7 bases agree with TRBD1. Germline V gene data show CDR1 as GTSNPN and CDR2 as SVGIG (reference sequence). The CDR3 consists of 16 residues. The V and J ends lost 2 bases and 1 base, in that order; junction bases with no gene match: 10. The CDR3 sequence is CAWSRRLGQQNTEAFF. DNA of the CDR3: TGTGCCTGGAGTAGGCGACTGGGACAGCAGAACACTGAAGCTTTCTTT.

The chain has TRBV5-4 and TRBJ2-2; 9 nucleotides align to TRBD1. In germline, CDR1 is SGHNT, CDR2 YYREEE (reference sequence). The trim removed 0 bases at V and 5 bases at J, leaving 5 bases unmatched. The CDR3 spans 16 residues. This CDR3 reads CASSLDRGQWTGELFF. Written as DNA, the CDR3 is TGTGCCAGCAGCTTGGACAGGGGGCAGTGGACCGGGGAGCTGTTTTTT.